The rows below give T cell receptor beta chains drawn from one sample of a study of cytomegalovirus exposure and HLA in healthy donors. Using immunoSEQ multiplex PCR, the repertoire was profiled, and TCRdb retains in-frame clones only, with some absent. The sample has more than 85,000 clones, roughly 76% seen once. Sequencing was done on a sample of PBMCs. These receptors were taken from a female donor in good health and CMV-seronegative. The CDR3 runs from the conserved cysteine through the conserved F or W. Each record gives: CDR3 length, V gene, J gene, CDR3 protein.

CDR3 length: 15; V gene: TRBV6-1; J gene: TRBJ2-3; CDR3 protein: CASSWGAGGTDTQYF
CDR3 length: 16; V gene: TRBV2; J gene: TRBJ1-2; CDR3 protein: CASTREHAAGDYGYTF
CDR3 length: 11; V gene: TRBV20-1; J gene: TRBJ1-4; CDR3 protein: CSAPSNEKLFF
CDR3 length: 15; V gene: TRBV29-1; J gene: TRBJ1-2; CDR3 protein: CSVEVRTGGAYGYTF
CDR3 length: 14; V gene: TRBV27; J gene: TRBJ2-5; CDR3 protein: CASSKRGGPKTQYF
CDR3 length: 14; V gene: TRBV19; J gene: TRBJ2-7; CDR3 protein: CASSKSSGVWEQYF
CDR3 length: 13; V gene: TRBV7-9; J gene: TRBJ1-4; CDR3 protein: CSSSRDSGEKLFF
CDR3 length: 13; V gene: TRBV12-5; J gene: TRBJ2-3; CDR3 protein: CASALGGADTQYF
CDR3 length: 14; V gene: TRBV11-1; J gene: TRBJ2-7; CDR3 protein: CASSPRDRGIEQYF
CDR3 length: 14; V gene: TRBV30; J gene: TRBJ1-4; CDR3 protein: CAWSVGQGSEKLFF
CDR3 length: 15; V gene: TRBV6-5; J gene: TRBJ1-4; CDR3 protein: CASSPGGAPNEKLFF
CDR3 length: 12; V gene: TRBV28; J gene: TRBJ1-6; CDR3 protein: CASSFQGRPLHF
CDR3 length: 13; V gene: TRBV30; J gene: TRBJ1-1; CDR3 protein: CACTGLGTTEAFF
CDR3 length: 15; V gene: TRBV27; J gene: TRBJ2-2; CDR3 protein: CASREGLAYTGELFF
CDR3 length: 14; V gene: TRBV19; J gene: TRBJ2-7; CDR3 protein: CASSLAGGRYEQYF
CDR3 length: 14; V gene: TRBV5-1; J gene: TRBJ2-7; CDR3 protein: CASSLDEGLDEQYF
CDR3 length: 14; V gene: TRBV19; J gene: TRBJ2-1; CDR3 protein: CASSLLAGGNEQFF
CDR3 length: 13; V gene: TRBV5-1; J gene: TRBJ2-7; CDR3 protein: CASRRDINYEQYF
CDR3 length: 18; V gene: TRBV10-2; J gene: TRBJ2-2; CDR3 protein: CASNVPGLAPHRTGELFF
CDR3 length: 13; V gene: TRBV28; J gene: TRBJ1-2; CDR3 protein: CASRGDRTGGYTF
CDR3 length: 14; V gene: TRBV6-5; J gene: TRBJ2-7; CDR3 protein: CASSPRTGGGEQYF
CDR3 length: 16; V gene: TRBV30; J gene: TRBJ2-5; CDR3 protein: CAWNTYGDRGQETQYF
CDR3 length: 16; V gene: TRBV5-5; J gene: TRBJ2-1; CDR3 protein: CASRVPGLADYNEQFF
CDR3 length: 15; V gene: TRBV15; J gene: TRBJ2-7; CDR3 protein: CATSRAWLRPYEQYF
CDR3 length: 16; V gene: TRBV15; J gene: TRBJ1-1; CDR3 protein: CATSREMDSLNTEAFF
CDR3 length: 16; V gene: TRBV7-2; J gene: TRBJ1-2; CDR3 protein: CASSFTWGSLPYGYTF
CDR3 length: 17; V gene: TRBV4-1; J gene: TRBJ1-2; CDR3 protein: CASSPIRRDTETYGYTF
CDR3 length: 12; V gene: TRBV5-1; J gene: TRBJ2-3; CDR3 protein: CASSQRTDTQYF
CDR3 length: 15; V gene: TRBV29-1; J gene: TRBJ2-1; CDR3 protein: CSALGLAGVYNEQFF
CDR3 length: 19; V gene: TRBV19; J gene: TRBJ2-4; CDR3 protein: CASRTGTGLNGVAKNIQYF
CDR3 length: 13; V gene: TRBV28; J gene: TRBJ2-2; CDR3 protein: CATFQGYTGELFF
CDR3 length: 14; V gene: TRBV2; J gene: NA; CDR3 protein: CASSPSDSSYEQYF
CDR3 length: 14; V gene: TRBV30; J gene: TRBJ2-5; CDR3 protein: CAWSPDRVGETQYF
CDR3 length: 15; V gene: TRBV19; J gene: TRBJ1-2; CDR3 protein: CASSPDRGRFYGYTF
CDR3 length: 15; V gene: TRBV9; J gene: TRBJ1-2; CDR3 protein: CASSPRFSDAQGYTF
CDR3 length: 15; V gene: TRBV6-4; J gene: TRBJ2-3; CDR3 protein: CASSIAGESTDTQYF
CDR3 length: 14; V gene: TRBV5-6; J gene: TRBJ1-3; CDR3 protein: CASSPGPSGNTIYF
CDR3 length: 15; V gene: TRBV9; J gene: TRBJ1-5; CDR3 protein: CASSWTGEGNQPQHF
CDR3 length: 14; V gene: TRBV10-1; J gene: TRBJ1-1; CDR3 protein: CASTYDSRDTEAFF
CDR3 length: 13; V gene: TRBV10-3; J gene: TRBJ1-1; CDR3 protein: CAISEAGGDEAFF
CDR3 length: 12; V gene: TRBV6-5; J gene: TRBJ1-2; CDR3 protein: CASSHQGDGYTF
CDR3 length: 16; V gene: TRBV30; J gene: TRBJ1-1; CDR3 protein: CAWSRRDSHMNTEAFF
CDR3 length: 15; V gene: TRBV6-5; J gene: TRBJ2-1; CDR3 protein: CASSYSVQGRSEQFF
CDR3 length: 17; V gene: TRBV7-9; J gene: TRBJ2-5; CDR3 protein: CASSLGQGARDPVAQYF
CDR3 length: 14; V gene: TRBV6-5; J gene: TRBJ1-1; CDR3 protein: CASSSPRGTAEAFF
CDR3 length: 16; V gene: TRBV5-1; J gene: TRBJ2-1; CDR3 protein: CASSIIQGPSYNEQFF
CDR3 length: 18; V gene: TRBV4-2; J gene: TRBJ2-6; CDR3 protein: CASSQEPGSSSGANVLTF